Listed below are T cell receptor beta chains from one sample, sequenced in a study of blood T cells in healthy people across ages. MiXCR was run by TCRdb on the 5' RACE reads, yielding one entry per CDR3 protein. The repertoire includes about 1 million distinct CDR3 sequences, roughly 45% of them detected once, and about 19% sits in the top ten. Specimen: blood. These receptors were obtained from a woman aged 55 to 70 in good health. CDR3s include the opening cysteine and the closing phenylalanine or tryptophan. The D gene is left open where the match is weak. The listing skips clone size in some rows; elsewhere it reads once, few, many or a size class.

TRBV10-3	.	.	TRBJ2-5	CAISESTVPSRETQYF	TGTGCCATCAGTGAGTCGACGGTACCTTCGAGGGAGACCCAGTACTTC
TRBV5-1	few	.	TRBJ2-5	CASSLAFGEQYF	TGCGCCAGCAGCTTGGCCTTTGGGGAGCAGTACTTC
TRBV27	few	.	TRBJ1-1	CASRAGTPGTEAFF	TGTGCCAGCAGGGCCGGGACCCCGGGCACTGAAGCTTTCTTT
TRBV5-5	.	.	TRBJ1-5	CASSLASSYSNQPQHF	TGTGCCAGCAGCTTGGCTTCCAGCTATAGCAATCAGCCCCAGCATTTT
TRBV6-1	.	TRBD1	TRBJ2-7	CASIDPAAGTAAYEQYF	TGTGCCAGCATCGATCCGGCTGCAGGGACAGCCGCCTACGAGCAGTACTTC
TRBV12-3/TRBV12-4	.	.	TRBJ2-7	CASSLAPRGGAYEQYF	TGTGCCAGCAGTTTAGCGCCAAGAGGGGGAGCCTACGAGCAGTACTTC
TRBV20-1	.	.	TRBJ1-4	CSARDGRRPAGEKLFF	TGCAGTGCTAGAGACGGCCGCAGGCCGGCCGGGGAAAAACTGTTTTTT
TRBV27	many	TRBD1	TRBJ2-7	CASSTGTGKTYEQYF	TGTGCCAGCAGTACCGGGACAGGAAAAACCTACGAGCAGTACTTC
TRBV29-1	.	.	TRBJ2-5	CSVVRLPRETQYF	TGCAGCGTTGTTCGTTTACCTCGGGAGACCCAGTACTTC
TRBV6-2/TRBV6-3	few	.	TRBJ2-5	CASSYSKGQETQYF	TGTGCCAGCAGTTACTCTAAGGGACAAGAGACCCAGTACTTC
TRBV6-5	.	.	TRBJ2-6	CASSSSAGHPSGANVLTF	TGTGCCAGCAGCTCCTCAGCCGGGCATCCCTCTGGGGCCAACGTCCTGACTTTC
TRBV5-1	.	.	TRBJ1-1	CASSLTAGLQNTEAFF	TGCGCCAGCAGCTTGACGGCAGGTCTTCAGAACACTGAAGCTTTCTTT
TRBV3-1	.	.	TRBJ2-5	CASRKPGLQETQYF	TGTGCCAGCAGAAAACCGGGACTGCAAGAGACCCAGTACTTC
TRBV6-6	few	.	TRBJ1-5	CASSYLGGNNQPQHF	TGTGCCAGCAGTTACCTAGGCGGTAATAATCAGCCCCAGCATTTT
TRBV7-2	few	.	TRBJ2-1	CASSLDGGSFYNEQFF	TGTGCCAGCAGCTTAGATGGGGGGTCGTTCTACAATGAGCAGTTCTTC
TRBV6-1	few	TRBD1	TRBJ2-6	CASSDPGTGLTGANVLTF	TGTGCCAGCAGTGACCCCGGGACAGGGCTAACTGGGGCCAACGTCCTGACTTTC
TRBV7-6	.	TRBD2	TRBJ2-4	CASGRGTSGRAKNIQYF	TGTGCCAGCGGTAGAGGGACTAGCGGGAGGGCCAAAAACATTCAGTACTTC
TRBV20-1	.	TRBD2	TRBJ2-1	CSANGLAFYNEQFF	TGCAGTGCTAACGGACTAGCTTTCTACAATGAGCAGTTCTTC
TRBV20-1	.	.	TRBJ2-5	CSARVILGGETQYF	TGCAGTGCTAGAGTGATTTTGGGGGGAGAGACCCAGTACTTC
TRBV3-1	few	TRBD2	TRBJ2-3	CASSQALADTQYF	TGTGCCAGCAGCCAAGCACTAGCGGATACGCAGTATTTT
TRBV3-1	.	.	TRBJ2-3	CASSPLEGQKDTQYF	TGTGCCAGCAGCCCCCTGGAGGGCCAGAAAGATACGCAGTATTTT
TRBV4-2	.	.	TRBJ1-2	CAGSQEGAGRASNYGYTF	TGTGCCGGCAGCCAAGAGGGAGCAGGACGGGCCTCCAACTATGGCTACACCTTC
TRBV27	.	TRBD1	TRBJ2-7	CASSPLGTGDHEQYF	TGTGCCAGCAGTCCCCTCGGGACAGGGGACCACGAGCAGTACTTC
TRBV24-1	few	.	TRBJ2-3	CATSVANGDTQYF	TGTGCCACCAGTGTGGCTAACGGTGATACGCAGTATTTT
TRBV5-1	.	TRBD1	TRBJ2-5	CASRRTGGFRETQYF	TGCGCCAGCAGACGGACAGGGGGCTTCAGGGAGACCCAGTACTTC
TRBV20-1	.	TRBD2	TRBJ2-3	CSAEIAGAHNTQYF	TGCAGTGCTGAGATAGCGGGAGCGCATAATACGCAGTATTTT
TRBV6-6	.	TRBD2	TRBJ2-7	CASSYGGSLGNEQYF	TGTGCCAGCAGTTACGGCGGGAGCTTAGGGAACGAGCAGTACTTC
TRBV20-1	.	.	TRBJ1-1	CSARAENNPGNTEAFF	TGCAGTGCTAGAGCGGAAAACAACCCAGGGAACACTGAAGCTTTCTTT
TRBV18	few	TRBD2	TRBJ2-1	CASSPTSGRADEQFF	TGTGCCAGCTCACCAACGTCCGGGAGGGCGGATGAGCAGTTCTTC
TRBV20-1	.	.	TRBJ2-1	CSARGDADCNEQFF	TGCAGTGCTAGGGGGGACGCAGACTGCAATGAGCAGTTCTTC
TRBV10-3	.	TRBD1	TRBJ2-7	CARPGQGSHEQYF	TGTGCCAGACCGGGACAGGGTTCCCACGAGCAGTACTTC
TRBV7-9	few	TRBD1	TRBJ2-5	CASSPPDREQETQYF	TGTGCCAGCAGCCCGCCGGACAGGGAACAAGAGACCCAGTACTTC
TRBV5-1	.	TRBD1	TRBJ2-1	CASSPRGTGSYNEQFF	TGCGCCAGCAGCCCCCGGGGGACAGGGAGCTACAATGAGCAGTTCTTC
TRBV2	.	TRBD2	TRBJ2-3	CASSGGSGRADTQYF	TGTGCCAGCAGTGGGGGTAGCGGGAGAGCAGATACGCAGTATTTT
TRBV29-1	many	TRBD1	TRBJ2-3	CSETGETTDTQYF	TGCAGCGAGACAGGGGAAACAACAGATACGCAGTATTTT
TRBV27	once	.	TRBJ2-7	CASRAYGSYEQYF	TGTGCCAGCAGAGCATACGGGAGCTACGAGCAGTACTTC
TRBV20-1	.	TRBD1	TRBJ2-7	CSAEGQGGYEQYF	TGCAGTGCTGAAGGACAGGGGGGATACGAGCAGTACTTC
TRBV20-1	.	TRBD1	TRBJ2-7	CSATDRGEQYF	TGCAGTGCTACCGACAGGGGCGAGCAGTACTTC
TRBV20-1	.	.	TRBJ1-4	CSARERVGLGNERLFF	TGCAGTGCTAGAGAGAGGGTAGGGTTGGGTAATGAAAGACTGTTTTTT
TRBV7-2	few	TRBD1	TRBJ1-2	CAGTDRGTHGYTF	TGTGCCGGGACGGACAGGGGAACCCATGGCTACACCTTC
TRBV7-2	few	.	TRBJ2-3	CATSPGSTDTQYF	TGTGCCACCAGCCCGGGGAGCACAGATACGCAGTATTTT
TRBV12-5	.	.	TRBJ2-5	CASGLDGPGLLQETQYF	TGTGCTAGTGGTTTGGATGGGCCGGGACTGCTTCAAGAGACCCAGTACTTC
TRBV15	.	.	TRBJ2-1	CATSRNRVSYNEQFF	TGTGCCACCAGCAGGAACAGGGTATCCTACAATGAGCAGTTCTTC
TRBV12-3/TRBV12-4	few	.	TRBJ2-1	CASRSAGRNEQFF	TGTGCCAGCAGGTCCGCTGGCAGAAATGAGCAGTTCTTC
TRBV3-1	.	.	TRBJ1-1	CASSRKGGDTEAFF	TGTGCCAGCAGCCGAAAGGGGGGGGACACTGAAGCTTTCTTT
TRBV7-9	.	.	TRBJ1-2	CASSLVTGPNFYGYTF	TGTGCCAGCAGCTTAGTGACAGGCCCAAACTTCTATGGCTACACCTTC
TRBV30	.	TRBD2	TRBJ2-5	CAWSNQREGRETQYF	TGTGCCTGGAGTAACCAGCGGGAGGGCCGCGAGACCCAGTACTTC
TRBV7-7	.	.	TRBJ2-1	CASSPTPRGTYNEQFF	TGTGCCAGCAGCCCAACGCCCAGAGGTACATACAATGAGCAGTTCTTC
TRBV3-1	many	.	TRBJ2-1	CASRPTSGGAYNEQFF	TGTGCCAGCAGACCTACGAGTGGCGGAGCCTACAATGAGCAGTTCTTC